Following are 15 T cell receptor beta chains from one sample sequenced in a study of naive and memory T cell subsets. Both TRBC1 and TRBC2 were covered by a beta constant-region primer of two equimolar oligonucleotides. Nested alpha and beta constant-region primers with the SP2 primer drove four PCR rounds on ligated cDNA. MiXCR was run by TCRdb on the UMI-ligation and nested PCR reads, yielding one entry per CDR3 protein. The sample records more than 100,000 distinct CDR3 sequences, 36% being singletons. The sample taken for sequencing was central memory CD4+ T cells from blood. Every receptor here comes from a human donor in good health.

The chain has TRBV7-2 and TRBJ2-1, with 12 positions matching TRBD2. Germline V gives CDR1 SGHTA, CDR2 FQGNSA. This CDR3 comprises 16 residues. V shed 7 bases and J 7 bases; nucleotides not matched to a gene: 11. The CDR3 region has the DNA TGTGCCAGCAAATCTAGCGGGAGGGCCCGGGGGAATGAGCAGTTCTTC. Its protein is CASKSSGRARGNEQFF.

This chain connects TRBV28 to TRBJ1-1; D uncertain. CDR1 is MDHEN and CDR2 is SYDVKM in the germline V gene. Trimming cost V 3 bases and J 3 bases, with 20 bases left between them. The CDR3 runs to 17 residues. The CDR3: CASSLGRVARAYTEAFF. The CDR3 DNA reads as TGTGCCAGCAGTTTGGGCAGAGTAGCGAGAGCGTACACTGAAGCTTTCTTT.

This chain uses TRBV20-1 with TRBJ2-3; TRBD1 agrees at 7 bases. The CDR3 has 14 residues. Trimming took 6 bases from V and 1 from J; bases not matched to a gene: 7. CDR1 is DFQATT, CDR2 SNEGSKA, per germline (reference sequence). The DNA of the CDR3 is TGCAGTGCGAGGCCGGGACAGCGCACAGATACGCAGTATTTT. Residues: CSARPGQRTDTQYF.

The table lists this clonotype with a few counts. The chain employs TRBV6-6 and TRBJ1-5; 8 positions match TRBD1. Germline loops: CDR1 MNHNY, CDR2 SVGAGI (reference sequence). With 6 bases clipped from V and 7 bases from J, the junction kept 11 bases outside the gene matches. This CDR3 has 15 amino acids. CDR3 nucleotides: TGTGCCAGCAGCATCGGACAGGGACGCAGACAGCCCCAGCATTTT. Its protein product is CASSIGQGRRQPQHF.

This chain uses TRBV7-2 with TRBJ2-7; D is perhaps TRBD2 (6 bases). V lost 5 bases, J lost 2 bases, and 22 bases lay in between. Germline V gene data show CDR1 as SGHTA and CDR2 as FQGNSA. This CDR3 region has 17 residues. CDR3 loop: CASSGKGIWRETYEQYF. The CDR3 bases are TGTGCCAGCAGCGGTAAAGGAATATGGCGGGAAACCTACGAGCAGTACTTC.

This clonotype has more than one count but fewer than ten. The chain carries TRBV6-1 and TRBJ2-7; tentatively, D is TRBD1 or TRBD2 (5 bases each). This CDR3 comprises 11 residues. Germline CDR1 MNHNS, CDR2 SASEGT. V lost 6 bases and J 11 bases, leaving 14 bases between the germline ends. CDR3 protein: CASRLGTKEYF. The CDR3 region has the DNA TGTGCCAGCAGGTTGGGGACGAAGGAGTACTTC.

The J gene is TRBJ2-3, the V gene TRBV4-2, with D unclear. The CDR3 consists of 11 residues. Trimming removed 6 bases from V and 5 bases from J, with 6 bases in between. CDR1 and CDR2 (germline): LGHNA, YNFKEQ. CDR3 sequence (DNA): TGTGCCAGCAGACGTGGAGATACGCAGTATTTT. Translating gives CASRRGDTQYF.

The V gene is TRBV12-5, the J gene TRBJ1-5; 7 positions match TRBD1. Germline CDR1 and CDR2: LGHNT and FRNRAP. V lost 5 bases to trimming and J lost 0 bases; unmatched junction nucleotides: 13. This CDR3 comprises 18 residues. In DNA, the CDR3 is TGTGCTAGTGGTGGAACGGGACAGAACCCATATAGCAATCAGCCCCAGCATTTT. It translates to CASGGTGQNPYSNQPQHF.

This clonotype was detected a few times. This rearrangement joins TRBV28 to TRBJ2-7; TRBD2 matches at 10 bases. Germline V gene data show CDR1 as MDHEN and CDR2 as SYDVKM. After removal of 4 bases from V and 5 bases from J, the junction contained 11 bases not matched to a gene. This CDR3 spans 16 amino acids. In DNA form, the CDR3 reads TGTGCCAGCAGTTCCCCCCGACTAGCGGGTCGCCACGAGCAGTACTTC. Its translation: CASSSPRLAGRHEQYF.

The chain joins TRBV14 to TRBJ2-2; either TRBD1 or TRBD2 may supply D (5 bases each). The CDR3 totals 16 residues. CDR1 is SGHDN and CDR2 is FVKESK in the germline V gene. V was pared by 0 bases and J by 7 bases, with 15 bases between. CDR3 nucleotides: TGTGCCAGCAGCCAAGAAGGGACCGTTAGAAGCGGGGAGCTGTTTTTT. The encoded protein is CASSQEGTVRSGELFF.

The CDR3 nucleotides are TGTGCCAGCAGCCAAGAAAGGCGGGCGCGGAAACTGTTTTTT. Residues: CASSQERRARKLFF. The chain is built from TRBV3-1 and TRBJ1-4; no clear D gene. Deletions cut 0 bases from V and 11 bases from J, with 13 bases between. The germline gives CDR1 LGHDT, CDR2 YNNKEL (reference sequence). The CDR3 sequence is 14 residues long.

V and J are TRBV29-1 and TRBJ2-3; TRBD1 might be the D (5 bases). Trimming cost V 6 bases and J 2 bases, with 9 bases left between them. Looked up from germline, CDR1 is SQVTM and CDR2 is ANQGSEA. The CDR3 sequence is 12 residues long. CDR3 in amino acids: CSVAGSTDTQYF. CDR3 in DNA: TGCAGCGTCGCAGGGTCCACAGATACGCAGTATTTT.

The chain links TRBV5-1 to TRBJ2-3, with D possibly being TRBD1 or TRBD2 (5 bases each). The CDR3 contains 13 residues. The V gene's germline CDR1 is SGHRS and CDR2 YFSETQ. V lost 3 bases and J lost 4, with 9 bases in between. CDR3 coding DNA: TGCGCCAGCAGCTCGGGGCGGTCAGATACGCAGTATTTT. Protein sequence: CASSSGRSDTQYF.

This clonotype was found a few times. The V call is TRBV25-1, the J call TRBJ2-7, with TRBD2 identical over 9 bases. The CDR3 is made up of 16 amino acids. Per the germline V gene, CDR1 is MGHDK and CDR2 is SYGVNS. Losses at the gene ends were 4 bases for V and 1 base for J; bases not matched to a gene: 8. The CDR3 loop reads CASSGTSARGSYEQYF. The DNA of the CDR3 is TGTGCCAGCAGTGGGACTAGCGCGCGCGGATCCTACGAGCAGTACTTC.

This clonotype has only a few counts. The chain uses TRBV7-2 and TRBJ2-5; 8 bases align to TRBD2. V gave up 5 bases and J gave up 5 bases; unmatched junction bases: 13. Per the germline V gene, CDR1 is SGHTA and CDR2 is FQGNSA. The CDR3 extends over 16 amino acids. The CDR3 DNA is TGTGCCAGCAGCCACGGGGGGGTGGCGAGGGTTGAGACCCAGTACTTC. It is translated as CASSHGGVARVETQYF. Full variable domain (outside the CDR3, taken from reference TRBV7-2 and TRBJ2-5): GAGVSQSPSNKVTEKGKDVELRCDPISGHTALYWYRQSLGQGLEFLIYFQGNSAPDKSGLPSDRFSAERTGGSVSTLTIQRTQQEDSAVYLCASSHGGVARVETQYFGPGTRLLVL.